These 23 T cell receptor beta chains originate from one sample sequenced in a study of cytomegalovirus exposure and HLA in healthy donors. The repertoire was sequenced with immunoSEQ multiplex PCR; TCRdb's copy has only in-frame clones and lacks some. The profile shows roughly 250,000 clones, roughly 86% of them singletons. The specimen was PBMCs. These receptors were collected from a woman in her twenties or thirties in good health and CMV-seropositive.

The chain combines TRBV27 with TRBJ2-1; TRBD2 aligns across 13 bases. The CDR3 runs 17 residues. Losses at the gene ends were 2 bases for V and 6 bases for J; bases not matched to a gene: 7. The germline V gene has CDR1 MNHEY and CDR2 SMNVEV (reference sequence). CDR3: CASSLLTSGRRGNEQFF. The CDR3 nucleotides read TGTGCCAGCAGTTTACTGACTAGCGGGAGGCGGGGCAATGAGCAGTTCTTC.

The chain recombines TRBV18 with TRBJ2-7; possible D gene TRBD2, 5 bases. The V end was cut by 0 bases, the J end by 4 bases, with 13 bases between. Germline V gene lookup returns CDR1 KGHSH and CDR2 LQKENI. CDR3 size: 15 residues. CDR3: CASSPPSLESYEQYF. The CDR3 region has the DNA TGTGCCAGCTCACCACCTTCACTAGAGTCGTACGAGCAGTACTTC.

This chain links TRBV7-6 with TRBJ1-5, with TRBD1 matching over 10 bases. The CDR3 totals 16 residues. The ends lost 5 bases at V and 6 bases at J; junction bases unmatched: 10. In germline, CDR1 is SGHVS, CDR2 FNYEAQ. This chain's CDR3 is CASSPQGGDRGQPQHF. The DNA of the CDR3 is TGTGCCAGCAGCCCCCAGGGGGGGGACAGGGGTCAGCCCCAGCATTTT.

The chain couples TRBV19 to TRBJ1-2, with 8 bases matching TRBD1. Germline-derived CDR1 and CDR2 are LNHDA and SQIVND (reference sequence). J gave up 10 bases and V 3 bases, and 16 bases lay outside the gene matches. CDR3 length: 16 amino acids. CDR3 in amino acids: CASSMRVRPGQGVYTF. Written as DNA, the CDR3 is TGTGCCAGTAGTATGAGGGTCAGACCCGGACAGGGAGTCTACACCTTC.

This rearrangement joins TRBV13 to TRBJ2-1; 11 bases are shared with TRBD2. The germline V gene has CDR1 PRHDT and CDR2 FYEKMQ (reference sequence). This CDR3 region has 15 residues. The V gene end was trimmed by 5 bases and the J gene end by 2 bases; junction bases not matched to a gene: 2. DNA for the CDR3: TGTGCCAGCAGCCCGGGACTAGCGGCCTACAATGAGCAGTTCTTC. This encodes CASSPGLAAYNEQFF.

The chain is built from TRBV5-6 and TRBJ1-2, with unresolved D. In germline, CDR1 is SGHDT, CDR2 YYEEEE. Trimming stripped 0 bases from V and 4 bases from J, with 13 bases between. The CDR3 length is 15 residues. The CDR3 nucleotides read TGTGCCAGCAGCTTGGGGGCGTCGGCGCTCTATGGCTACACCTTC. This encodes CASSLGASALYGYTF.

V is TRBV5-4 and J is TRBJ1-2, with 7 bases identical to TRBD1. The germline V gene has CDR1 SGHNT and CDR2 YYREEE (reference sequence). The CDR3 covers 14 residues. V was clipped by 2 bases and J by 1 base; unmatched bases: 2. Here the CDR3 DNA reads TGTGCCAGCAGCTTCAGGGGGAATAACTATGGCTACACCTTC. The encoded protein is CASSFRGNNYGYTF.

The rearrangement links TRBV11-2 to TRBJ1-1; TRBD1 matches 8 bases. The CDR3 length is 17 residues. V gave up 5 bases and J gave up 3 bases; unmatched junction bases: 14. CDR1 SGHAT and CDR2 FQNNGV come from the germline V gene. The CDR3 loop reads CASSRTDLGQGHTEAFF. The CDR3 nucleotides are TGTGCCAGCAGCCGGACTGATCTCGGACAGGGACACACTGAAGCTTTCTTT.

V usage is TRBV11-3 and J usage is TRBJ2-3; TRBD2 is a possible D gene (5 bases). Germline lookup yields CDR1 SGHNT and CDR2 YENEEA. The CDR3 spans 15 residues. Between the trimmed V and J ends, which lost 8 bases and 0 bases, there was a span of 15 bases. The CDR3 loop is CASGPPGTSTDTQYF. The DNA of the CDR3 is TGTGCCAGCGGTCCCCCGGGAACTAGCACAGATACGCAGTATTTT.

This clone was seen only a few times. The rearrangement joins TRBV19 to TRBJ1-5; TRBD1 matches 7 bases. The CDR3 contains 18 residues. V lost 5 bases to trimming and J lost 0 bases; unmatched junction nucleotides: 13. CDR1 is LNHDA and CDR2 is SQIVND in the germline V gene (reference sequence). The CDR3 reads CASSVNRGPTLSNQPQHF. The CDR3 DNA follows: TGTGCCAGTAGTGTCAACAGGGGACCGACCCTTAGCAATCAGCCCCAGCATTTT.

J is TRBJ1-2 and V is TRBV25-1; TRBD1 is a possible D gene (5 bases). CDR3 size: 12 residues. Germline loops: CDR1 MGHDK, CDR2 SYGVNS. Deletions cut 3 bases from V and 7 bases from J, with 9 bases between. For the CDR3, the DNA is TGTGCCAGCAGTGATCAGGGTCCTGGCTACACCTTC. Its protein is CASSDQGPGYTF.

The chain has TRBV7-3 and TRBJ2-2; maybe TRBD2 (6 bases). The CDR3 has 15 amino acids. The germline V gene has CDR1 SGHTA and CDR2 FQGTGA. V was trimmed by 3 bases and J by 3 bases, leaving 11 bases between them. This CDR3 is CASSLTGADTGELFF. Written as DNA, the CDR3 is TGTGCCAGCAGCTTGACGGGAGCAGACACCGGGGAGCTGTTTTTT.

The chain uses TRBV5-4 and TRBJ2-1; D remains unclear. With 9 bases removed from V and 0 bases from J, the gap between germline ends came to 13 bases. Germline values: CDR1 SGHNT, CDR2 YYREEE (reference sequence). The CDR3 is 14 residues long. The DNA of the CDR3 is TGTGCCACCACCGCTAGTCCCTCCTACAATGAGCAGTTCTTC. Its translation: CATTASPSYNEQFF.

The CDR3 DNA reads TGTGCCAGCAGCCGGGACAGGGGGCAAGAGACCCAGTACTTC. Encoded protein: CASSRDRGQETQYF. This chain joins TRBV5-4 and TRBJ2-5, with 11 bases identical to TRBD1. Germline V CDR1 and CDR2: SGHNT, YYREEE (reference sequence). After removal of 4 bases from V and 2 bases from J, the junction contained 1 base not matched to a gene. The CDR3 runs 14 residues.

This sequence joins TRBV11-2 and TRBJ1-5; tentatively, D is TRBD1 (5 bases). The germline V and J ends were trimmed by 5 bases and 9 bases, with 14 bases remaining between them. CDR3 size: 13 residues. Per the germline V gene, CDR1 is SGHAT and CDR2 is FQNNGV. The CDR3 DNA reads TGTGCCAGCAGCGACAGTTACAGCCGGCCCCAGCATTTT. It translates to CASSDSYSRPQHF.

In DNA, the CDR3 is TGTGCCAGCAGCTTCGGGGGACCGGGTGGATCTTACGAGCAGTACTTC. This translates into CASSFGGPGGSYEQYF. The rearrangement joins TRBV13 to TRBJ2-7; weak D call: TRBD2 (6 bases). The CDR3 has 16 amino acids. Trimming took 3 bases from V and 4 from J, leaving 19 bases between them. The germline gives CDR1 PRHDT, CDR2 FYEKMQ (reference sequence). Based on the CDR3 plus reference TRBV13 and TRBJ2-7, the full variable domain is AAGVIQSPRHLIKEKRETATLKCYPIPRHDTVYWYQQGPGQDPQFLISFYEKMQSDKGSIPDRFSAQQFSDYHSELNMSSLELGDSALYFCASSFGGPGGSYEQYFGPGTRLTVT.

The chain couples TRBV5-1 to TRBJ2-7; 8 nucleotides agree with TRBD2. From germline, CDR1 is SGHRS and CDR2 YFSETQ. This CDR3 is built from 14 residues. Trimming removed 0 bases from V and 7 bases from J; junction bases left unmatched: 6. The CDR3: CASSLDRGGGEQYF. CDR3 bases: TGCGCCAGCAGCTTGGATCGGGGGGGAGGGGAGCAGTACTTC.

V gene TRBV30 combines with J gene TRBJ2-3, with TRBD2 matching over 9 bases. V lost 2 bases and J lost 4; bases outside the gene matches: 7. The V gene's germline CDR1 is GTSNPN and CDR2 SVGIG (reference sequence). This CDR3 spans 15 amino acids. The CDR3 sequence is CAWSYGGRDADTQYF. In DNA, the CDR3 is TGTGCCTGGAGTTACGGCGGGAGGGACGCAGATACGCAGTATTTT. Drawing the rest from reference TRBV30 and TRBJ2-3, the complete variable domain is SQTIHQWPATLVQPVGSPLSLECTVEGTSNPNLYWYRQAAGRGLQLLFYSVGIGQISSEVPQNLSASRPQDRQFILSSKKLLLSDSGFYLCAWSYGGRDADTQYFGPGTRLTVL.

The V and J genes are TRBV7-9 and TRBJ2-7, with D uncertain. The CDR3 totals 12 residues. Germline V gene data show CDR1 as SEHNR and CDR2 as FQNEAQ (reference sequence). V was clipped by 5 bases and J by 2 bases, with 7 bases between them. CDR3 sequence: CASSPAAYEQYF. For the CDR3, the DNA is TGTGCCAGCAGCCCGGCGGCCTACGAGCAGTACTTC. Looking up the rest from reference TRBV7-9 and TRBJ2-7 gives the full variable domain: DTGVSQNPRHKITKRGQNVTFRCDPISEHNRLYWYRQTLGQGPEFLTYFQNEAQLEKSRLLSDRFSAERPKGSFSTLEIQRTEQGDSAMYLCASSPAAYEQYFGPGTRLTVT.

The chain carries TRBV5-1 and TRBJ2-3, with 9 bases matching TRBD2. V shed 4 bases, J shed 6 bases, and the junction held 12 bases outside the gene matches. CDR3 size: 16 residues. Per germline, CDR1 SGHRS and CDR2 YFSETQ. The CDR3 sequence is CASSPPLAGTPDTQYF. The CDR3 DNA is TGCGCCAGCAGCCCCCCGCTAGCGGGGACCCCGGATACGCAGTATTTT. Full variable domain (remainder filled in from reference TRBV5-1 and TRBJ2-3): KAGVTQTPRYLIKTRGQQVTLSCSPISGHRSVSWYQQTPGQGLQFLFEYFSETQRNKGNFPGRFSGRQFSNSRSEMNVSTLELGDSALYLCASSPPLAGTPDTQYFGPGTRLTVL.

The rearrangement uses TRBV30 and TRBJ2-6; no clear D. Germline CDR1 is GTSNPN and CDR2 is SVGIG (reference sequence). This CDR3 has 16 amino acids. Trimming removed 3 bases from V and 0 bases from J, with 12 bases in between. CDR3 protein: CAWSRLPNSGANVLTF. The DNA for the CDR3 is TGTGCCTGGAGCAGGTTGCCTAACTCTGGGGCCAACGTCCTGACTTTC.

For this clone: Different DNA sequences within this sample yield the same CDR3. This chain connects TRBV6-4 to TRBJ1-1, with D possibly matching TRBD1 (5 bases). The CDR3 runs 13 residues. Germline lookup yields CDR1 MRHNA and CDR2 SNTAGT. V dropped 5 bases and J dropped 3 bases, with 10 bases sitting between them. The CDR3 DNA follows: TGTGCCAGCAGTCTAACAGGTGACACTGAAGCTTTCTTT. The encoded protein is CASSLTGDTEAFF.

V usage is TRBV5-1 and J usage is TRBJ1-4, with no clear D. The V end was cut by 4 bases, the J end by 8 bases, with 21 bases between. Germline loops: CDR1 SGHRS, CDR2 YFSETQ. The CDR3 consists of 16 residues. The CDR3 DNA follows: TGCGCCAGCAGCATAAACCGAGGCGGGTACGGAGAAAAACTGTTTTTT. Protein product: CASSINRGGYGEKLFF.